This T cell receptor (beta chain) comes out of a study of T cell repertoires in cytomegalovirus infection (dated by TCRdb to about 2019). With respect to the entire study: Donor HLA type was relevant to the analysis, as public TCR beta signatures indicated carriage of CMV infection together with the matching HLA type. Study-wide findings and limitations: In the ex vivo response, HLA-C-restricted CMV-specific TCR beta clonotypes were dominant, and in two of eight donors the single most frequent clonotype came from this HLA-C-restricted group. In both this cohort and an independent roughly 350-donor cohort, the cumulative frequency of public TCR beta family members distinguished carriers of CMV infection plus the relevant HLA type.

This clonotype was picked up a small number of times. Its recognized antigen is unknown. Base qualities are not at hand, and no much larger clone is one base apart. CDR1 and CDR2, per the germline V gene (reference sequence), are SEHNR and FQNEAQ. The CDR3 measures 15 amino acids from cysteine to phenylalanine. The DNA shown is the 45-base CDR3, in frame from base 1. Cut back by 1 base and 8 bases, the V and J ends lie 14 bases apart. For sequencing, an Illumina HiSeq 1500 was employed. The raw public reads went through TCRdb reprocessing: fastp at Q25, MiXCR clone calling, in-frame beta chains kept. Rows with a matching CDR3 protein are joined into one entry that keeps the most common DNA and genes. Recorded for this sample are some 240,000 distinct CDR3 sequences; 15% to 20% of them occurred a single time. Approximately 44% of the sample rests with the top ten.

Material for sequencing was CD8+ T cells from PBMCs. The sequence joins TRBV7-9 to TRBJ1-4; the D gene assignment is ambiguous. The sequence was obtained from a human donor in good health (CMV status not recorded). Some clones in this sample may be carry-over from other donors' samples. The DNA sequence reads TGTGCCAGCAGCTTAGACGGGGTTGCCTGGGAAAAACTGTTTTTT. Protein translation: CASSLDGVAWEKLFF.